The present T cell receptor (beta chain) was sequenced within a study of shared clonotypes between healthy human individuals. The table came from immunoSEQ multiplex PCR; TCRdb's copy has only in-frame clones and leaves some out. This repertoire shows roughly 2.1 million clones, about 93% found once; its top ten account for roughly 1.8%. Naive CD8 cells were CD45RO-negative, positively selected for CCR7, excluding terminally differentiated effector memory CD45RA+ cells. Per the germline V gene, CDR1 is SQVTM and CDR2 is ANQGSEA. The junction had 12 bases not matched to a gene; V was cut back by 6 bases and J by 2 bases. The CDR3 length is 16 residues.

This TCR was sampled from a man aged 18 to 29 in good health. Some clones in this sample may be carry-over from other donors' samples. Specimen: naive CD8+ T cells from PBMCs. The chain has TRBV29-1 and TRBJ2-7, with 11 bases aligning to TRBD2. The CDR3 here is CSVITSGSYTTYEQYF. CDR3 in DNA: TGCAGCGTGATTACTAGCGGGAGCTATACCACCTACGAGCAGTACTTC.